Listed here are 11 T cell receptor beta chains from one sample, sequenced in a study of shared clonotypes between healthy human individuals. Using immunoSEQ multiplex PCR, the repertoire was profiled, and TCRdb retains in-frame clones only, with some absent. Found here are 2 million to 2.5 million clones, just over 90% of them singletons; the top ten hold under 0.45%. The sequenced material came from naive CD4+ T cells from PBMCs. Described subset: CD45RA+ positively selected. The receptors were sampled from a man younger than 35 in good health. Some clones in this sample may be carry-over from other donors' samples.

This sequence joins TRBV7-8 and TRBJ1-2; D not resolved. CDR1 and CDR2 from the germline V gene are SGHVS and FQNEAQ. V lost 1 base, J lost 3 bases, and 15 bases lay in between. This CDR3 has 16 residues. CDR3 loop: CASSLGRGGRDYGYTF. The CDR3 coding sequence is TGTGCCAGCAGCTTAGGAAGAGGAGGGCGCGACTATGGCTACACCTTC.

As concerns this clone: Other nucleotide sequences in the sample specify the same CDR3. The chain has TRBV27 and TRBJ1-1; D is unresolved. V was clipped by 2 bases and J by 2 bases, with 6 bases between them. The CDR3 covers 13 residues. Germline CDR1 reads MNHEY; CDR2 reads SMNVEV (reference sequence). The CDR3 region is CASSLRRNTEAFF. The CDR3 DNA reads as TGTGCCAGCAGTTTACGTCGAAACACTGAAGCTTTCTTT.

The chain uses TRBV28 and TRBJ1-1; D uncertain. Germline V gene data show CDR1 as MDHEN and CDR2 as SYDVKM. The CDR3 extends over 13 amino acids. Trimming left V 10 bases short and J 5 bases short, with 17 bases between. The CDR3 loop reads CAIVGNWATEAFF. CDR3 sequence (DNA): TGTGCCATCGTCGGGAATTGGGCTACTGAAGCTTTCTTT.

The J gene is TRBJ2-5, the V gene TRBV7-2; 8 bases align to TRBD1. After removal of 4 bases from V and 2 bases from J, the junction contained 9 bases not matched to a gene. The germline V gene has CDR1 SGHTA and CDR2 FQGNSA. This CDR3 comprises 16 residues. In nucleotides, the CDR3 is TGTGCCAGCAGCTCAACCGGGACAGGAGGGCAAGAGACCCAGTACTTC. It specifies CASSSTGTGGQETQYF.

V gene TRBV2 combines with J gene TRBJ2-7; D is perhaps TRBD2 (6 bases). The CDR3 loop spans 13 amino acids. Germline V gene lookup returns CDR1 SNHLY and CDR2 FYNNEI. The V and J ends lost 1 base and 12 bases respectively, with 16 bases between them. The CDR3 sequence: CASSEGEVARGYF. CDR3 nucleotides: TGTGCCAGCAGTGAAGGGGAGGTCGCTAGGGGGTACTTC.

This clone was seen more than once but under ten times. Other nucleotide sequences in the sample specify the same CDR3. The CDR3 DNA sequence: TGCAGTGCCCCCCGAGATACGCAGTATTTT. It encodes CSAPRDTQYF. The genes are TRBV20-1 and TRBJ2-3; no clear D gene. Germline V gene data show CDR1 as DFQATT and CDR2 as SNEGSKA (reference sequence). The CDR3 covers 10 residues. The V end lost 6 bases, the J end lost 5 bases, and 6 bases lay between the germline ends.

This chain links TRBV19 with TRBJ1-5; 7 bases match TRBD1. J was trimmed by 0 bases and V by 8 bases; bases with no gene match: 7. Germline V gene data show CDR1 as LNHDA and CDR2 as SQIVND (reference sequence). The CDR3 contains 15 residues. The CDR3 is CASQDRAGSNQPQHF. DNA for the CDR3: TGTGCCAGTCAAGACAGGGCCGGTAGCAATCAGCCCCAGCATTTT.

The chain uses TRBV29-1 and TRBJ1-1, with 7 bases identical to TRBD1. The V gene end was trimmed by 5 bases and the J gene end by 5 bases; junction bases not matched to a gene: 8. The CDR3 length is 13 residues. Looked up from germline, CDR1 is SQVTM and CDR2 is ANQGSEA. The CDR3 reads CSVQGGARTEAFF. DNA for the CDR3: TGCAGCGTTCAGGGGGGGGCGAGGACTGAAGCTTTCTTT. Supplemented by reference TRBV29-1 and TRBJ1-1, the full variable domain reads SAVISQKPSRDICQRGTSLTIQCQVDSQVTMMFWYRQQPGQSLTLIATANQGSEATYESGFVIDKFPISRPNLTFSTLTVSNMSPEDSSIYLCSVQGGARTEAFFGQGTRLTVV.

This clone was found once. The chain joins TRBV28 to TRBJ2-7; tentative D call: TRBD1 (5 bases). The CDR3 is 13 amino acids. Germline V gene lookup returns CDR1 MDHEN and CDR2 SYDVKM. V dropped 5 bases and J dropped 4 bases, with 12 bases sitting between them. CDR3 in DNA: TGTGCCAGCAGTCCAGACAGACTGTACGAGCAGTACTTC. As protein: CASSPDRLYEQYF.

Comments on this clone: This same CDR3 is encoded by further DNA sequences in the sample. The rearrangement links TRBV28 to TRBJ2-5; D may be TRBD2 (5 bases). V lost 3 bases and J lost 4, with 12 bases in between. CDR3 length: 14 amino acids. CDR1 MDHEN and CDR2 SYDVKM come from the germline V gene. The CDR3 region is CASSFAGGVETQYF. CDR3 coding DNA: TGTGCCAGCAGTTTTGCGGGCGGAGTAGAGACCCAGTACTTC. Combining the CDR3 with reference TRBV28 and TRBJ2-5 gives the whole variable domain DVKVTQSSRYLVKRTGEKVFLECVQDMDHENMFWYRQDPGLGLRLIYFSYDVKMKEKGDIPEGYSVSREKKERFSLILESASTNQTSMYLCASSFAGGVETQYFGPGTRLLVL.

The rearrangement joins TRBV14 to TRBJ2-3; no firm D call. Germline assignment: CDR1 SGHDN and CDR2 FVKESK. The CDR3 totals 18 residues. V was shortened by 1 base and J by 0 bases, with 17 bases between the two germline ends. This chain's CDR3 is CASSQARFYGSSTDTQYF. The CDR3 nucleotides read TGTGCCAGCAGCCAAGCAAGGTTCTACGGATCTAGCACAGATACGCAGTATTTT.